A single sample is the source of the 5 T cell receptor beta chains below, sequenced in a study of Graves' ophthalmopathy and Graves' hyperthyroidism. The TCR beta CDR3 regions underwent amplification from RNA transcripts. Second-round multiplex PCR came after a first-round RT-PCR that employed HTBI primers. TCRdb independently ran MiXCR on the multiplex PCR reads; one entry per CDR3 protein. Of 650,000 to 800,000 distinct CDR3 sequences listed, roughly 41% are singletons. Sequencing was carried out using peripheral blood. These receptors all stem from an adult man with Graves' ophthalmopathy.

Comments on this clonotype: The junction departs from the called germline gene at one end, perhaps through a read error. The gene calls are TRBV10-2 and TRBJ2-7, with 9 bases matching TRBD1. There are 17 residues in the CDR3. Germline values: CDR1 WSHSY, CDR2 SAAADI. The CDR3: CASVPGQGLLGRYEQYF. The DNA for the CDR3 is TGTGCCAGTGTACCCGGACAGGGGCTCCTCGGTCGGTACGAGCAGTACTTC.

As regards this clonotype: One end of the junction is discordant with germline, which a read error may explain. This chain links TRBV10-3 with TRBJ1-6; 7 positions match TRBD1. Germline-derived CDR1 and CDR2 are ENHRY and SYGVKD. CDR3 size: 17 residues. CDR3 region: CASSYTKYRDSNSPLHF. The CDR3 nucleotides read TGTGCCAGCAGTTACACAAAATACCGGGACAGCAATTCACCCCTCCACTTT.

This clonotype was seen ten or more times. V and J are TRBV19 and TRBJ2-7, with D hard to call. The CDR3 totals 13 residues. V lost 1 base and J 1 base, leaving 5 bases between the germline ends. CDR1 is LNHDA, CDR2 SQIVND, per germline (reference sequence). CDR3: CASSIGLSYEQYF. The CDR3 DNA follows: TGTGCCAGTAGTATAGGCCTATCCTACGAGCAGTACTTC.

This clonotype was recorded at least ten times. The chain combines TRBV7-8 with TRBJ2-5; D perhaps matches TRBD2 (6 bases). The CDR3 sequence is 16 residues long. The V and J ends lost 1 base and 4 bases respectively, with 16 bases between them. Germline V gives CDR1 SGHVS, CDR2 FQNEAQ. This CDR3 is CASSLGGVSVGETQYF. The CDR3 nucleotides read TGTGCCAGCAGCTTAGGGGGGGTGAGCGTCGGAGAGACCCAGTACTTC.

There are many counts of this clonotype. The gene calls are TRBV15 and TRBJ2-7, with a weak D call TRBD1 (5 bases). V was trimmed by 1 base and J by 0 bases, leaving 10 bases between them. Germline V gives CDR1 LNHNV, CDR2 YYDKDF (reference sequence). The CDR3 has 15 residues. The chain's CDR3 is CATSRGTGNSYEQYF. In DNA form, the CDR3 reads TGTGCCACCAGCAGAGGAACAGGTAACTCCTACGAGCAGTACTTC.